The sequence of this TCR beta chain was determined in a study of blood T cell repertoires in COVID-19. Study-wide background: Acute and convalescent COVID-19 samples came from the United States, Italy and Spain.

This CDR3 contains 12 residues. V was pared by 3 bases and J by 2 bases, with 4 bases between. Germline lookup yields CDR1 LNHNV and CDR2 YYDKDF (reference sequence). Assay: immunoSEQ multiplex PCR; the TCRdb copy retains only in-frame clones and omits some. The sample has 440,000 or so clones; about nine tenths are singletons. The receptor comes from a woman in her thirties or forties with COVID-19, enrolled during active disease. The material sequenced was peripheral blood. The chain has TRBV15 and TRBJ1-2, with no clear D. The CDR3 reads CATSSQNYGYTF. The CDR3 DNA reads as TGTGCCACCAGCAGCCAGAACTATGGCTACACCTTC.